In its sample, the clone carrying this TCR beta chain was seen many times. Time point meaning: sample taken at primary tumor resection. Donors were 72 untreated early-stage non-small cell lung cancer patients. Tumor, nontumor lung or frozen PBMC supplied whole RNA that was sequenced unsorted. The data were taken from a study of spatial heterogeneity in lung cancer. Across the whole study: In the raw reads, each unique TCR and UMI combination was present more than ten times on average.

The CDR3 totals 17 residues. V was clipped by 4 bases and J by 2 bases; unmatched bases: 13. The germline V gene has CDR1 MNHEY and CDR2 SVGEGT. TCRdb ran MiXCR on the 5' RACE reads and lists one entry per CDR3 protein. The table includes around 2,700 distinct CDR3 sequences, more than 1.5% detected once. The chain uses TRBV6-2 or TRBV6-3 and TRBJ2-5; TRBD2 matches at 7 bases. The sample was normal lung tissue next to the tumor, taken at surgery. The TCR was taken from a male donor with early-stage non-small cell lung cancer. CDR3 residues: CASSLSSSGWGQETQYF. The DNA of the CDR3 is TGTGCCAGCAGTTTATCTTCTAGCGGTTGGGGGCAAGAGACCCAGTACTTC.